This T cell receptor (beta chain) was identified in a study of tissue T cells after allogeneic stem cell transplantation. Overall study findings and caveats: Sampling depth was limited, and the cohort was small and clinically varied. Few T cell clones were shared across patients, but motif clusters showed tissue-specific shared signatures.

The sample's time point: mouse harvest day 14 after allogeneic transplant. Each mouse received 10^7 T-cell-depleted marrow cells plus 10^6 splenic CD5+ T cells by tail vein. This mouse GVHD model was MHC-mismatched B6 to BALB/c, profiled day 7 or 14. Sample share makes this clone large. Its antigen is undetermined. Genes and germline are mouse. The sequenced fragment ends 1 residue before the CDR3 boundary, so the rest is inferred from the germline J gene. CDR3 sequences, V/J genes, frequencies and template counts came from survey-depth TCRbeta sequencing. Sequencing was performed with immunoSEQ multiplex PCR; in TCRdb, only in-frame clones are kept and a portion is missing. The data contain approximately 5,000 clones, 30% to 40% of them singletons. The CDR3 runs 12 residues. Per germline, CDR1 SGHSA and CDR2 FRNQAP. Between the trimmed V and J ends, which lost 1 base and 6 bases, there was a span of 7 bases.

Sequencing was performed on skin. The chain employs TRBV16 and TRBJ2-7; either TRBD1 or TRBD2 may fit D (6 bases each). The TCR sequence derives from a female BALB/c mouse given C57BL/6 T cells with graft-versus-host disease after an allogeneic hematopoietic cell transplant. The CDR3 reads CASSLVGAEQYF. The CDR3 bases that were read are TGTGCAAGCAGCTTAGTGGGGGCTGAACAGTAC.